Following are 6 T cell receptor beta chains from one sample sequenced in a study of cytomegalovirus exposure and HLA in healthy donors. Only in-frame clones appear in the TCRdb table, and some are missing; sequencing was by immunoSEQ multiplex PCR. This sample has approximately 70,000 clones, with 94% found just once. Material for sequencing was PBMCs. Receptors were obtained from a young woman in good health and CMV-seronegative.

The V call is TRBV7-9, the J call TRBJ2-5, with 7 positions matching TRBD2. Germline loops: CDR1 SEHNR, CDR2 FQNEAQ (reference sequence). CDR3 length: 14 residues. The V segment lost 5 bases and the J segment 2 bases; nucleotides outside the gene matches: 5. Written as DNA, the CDR3 is TGTGCCAGCAGCCTATCGGGGGGACAAGAGACCCAGTACTTC. Translated, it gives CASSLSGGQETQYF.

This chain uses TRBV6-6 with TRBJ2-7, with D unresolved. The ends were cut back, 4 bases at V and 0 bases at J, with 7 bases in the middle. Germline CDR1 and CDR2: MNHNY and SVGAGI (reference sequence). CDR3 size: 13 residues. Here the CDR3 reads CASSFTSSYEQYF. CDR3 nucleotides: TGTGCCAGCAGTTTTACCAGCTCCTACGAGCAGTACTTC.

The chain combines TRBV6-4 with TRBJ2-5, with D tentatively TRBD1 (5 bases). Trimming took off 2 bases at V and 2 bases at J, with 15 bases between the two ends. The CDR3 is 16 amino acids. From germline, CDR1 is MRHNA and CDR2 SNTAGT. The CDR3 region is CASSDKGVHWQETQYF. The CDR3 DNA sequence: TGTGCCAGCAGTGACAAAGGGGTACACTGGCAAGAGACCCAGTACTTC.

The chain uses TRBV7-8 and TRBJ1-1; D perhaps matches TRBD1 (5 bases). Germline V gene data show CDR1 as SGHVS and CDR2 as FQNEAQ. V was pared by 5 bases and J by 6 bases, with 13 bases between. CDR3 length: 13 residues. The CDR3 region has the DNA TGTGCCAGCAGCCCACGGGGGGATCCTGAAGCTTTCTTT. Translation gives CASSPRGDPEAFF.

The chain has TRBV30 and TRBJ1-5; TRBD1 is a possible D gene (5 bases). This CDR3 comprises 16 residues. CDR1 and CDR2 (germline): GTSNPN, SVGIG (reference sequence). Trimming shortened V by 5 bases and J by 3 bases, and 20 bases separated the two germline ends. The DNA for the CDR3 is TGTGCCTGGTCCCTTGGGGGGACCTATATCAATCAGCCCCAGCATTTT. Its protein product is CAWSLGGTYINQPQHF.

V usage is TRBV2 and J usage is TRBJ1-3, with TRBD1 as a possible D gene (6 bases). The V gene lost 6 bases and the J gene lost 0 bases, with 15 bases spanning the gap. The CDR3 runs to 16 residues. The germline V gene has CDR1 SNHLY and CDR2 FYNNEI. CDR3 bases: TGTGCCAGCAGCCCCACCGGGACAAGCTCTGGAAACACCATATATTTT. This gives the protein CASSPTGTSSGNTIYF.